These T cell receptor beta chains were read from a single sample in a study of cytomegalovirus exposure and HLA in healthy donors. Generated by immunoSEQ multiplex PCR, the TCRdb table keeps only in-frame clones and is missing some. This table holds approximately 140,000 clones, 79% found once. Material for sequencing was PBMCs. The receptors originated from a middle-aged man in good health and CMV-seropositive. The conserved cysteine and the conserved F or W are not part of the CDR3 here.

10,TRBV19,TRBJ1-5,ASKYANQPQH
12,TRBV28,TRBJ2-1,ASSQLYRVGEQF
12,TRBV27,TRBJ1-1,ASSLRDRATEAF
12,TRBV6-6,TRBJ1-5,ASSGQGNSQPQH
13,TRBV5-4,TRBJ2-5,ASSLGGTTSETQY
11,TRBV2,TRBJ2-5,ASSEGGKETQY
12,TRBV2,TRBJ2-1,ASRSGVGRGEQF
13,TRBV5-8,TRBJ1-5,ASSPRGRGNQPQH
13,TRBV6-1,TRBJ2-3,ASSGAWSFSDTQY
13,TRBV9,TRBJ1-4,ASSYQGQGGEKLF
10,TRBV5-4,TRBJ1-2,ASSLGRDGYT
13,TRBV30,TRBJ2-7,AWSVASGRAHEQY
13,TRBV30,TRBJ2-7,AWSVAGGRAYEQY
13,TRBV28,TRBJ2-7,ASSLSASGSYEQY
12,TRBV6-5,TRBJ2-1,ASSYGQGGNEQF
10,TRBV10-3,TRBJ2-7,AISQGSDEQY
12,TRBV11-2,TRBJ1-1,ASSADRGGTEAF
13,TRBV18,TRBJ1-4,ASSPLQATNEKLF
13,TRBV27,TRBJ2-3,ASSDKGLSTDTQY
14,TRBV18,TRBJ2-1,ASSPLGGLSGNEQF
13,TRBV28,TRBJ1-1,ASSSPEAMNTEAF
11,TRBV28,TRBJ2-3,ATGGESTDTQY